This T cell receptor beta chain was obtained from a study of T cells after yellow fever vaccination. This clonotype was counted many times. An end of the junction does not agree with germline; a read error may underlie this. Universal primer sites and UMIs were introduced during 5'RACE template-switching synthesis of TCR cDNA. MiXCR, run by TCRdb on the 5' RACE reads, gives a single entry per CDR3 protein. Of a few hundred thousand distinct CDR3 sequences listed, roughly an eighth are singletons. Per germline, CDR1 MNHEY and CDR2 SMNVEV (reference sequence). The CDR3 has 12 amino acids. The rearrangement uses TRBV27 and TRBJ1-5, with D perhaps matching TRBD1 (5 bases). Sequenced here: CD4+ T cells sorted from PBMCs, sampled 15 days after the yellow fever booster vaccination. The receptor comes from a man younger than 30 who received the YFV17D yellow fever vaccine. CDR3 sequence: CASSLSGGPQHF. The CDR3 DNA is TGTGCCAGCAGTCTATCGGGGGGGCCCCAGCATTTT.